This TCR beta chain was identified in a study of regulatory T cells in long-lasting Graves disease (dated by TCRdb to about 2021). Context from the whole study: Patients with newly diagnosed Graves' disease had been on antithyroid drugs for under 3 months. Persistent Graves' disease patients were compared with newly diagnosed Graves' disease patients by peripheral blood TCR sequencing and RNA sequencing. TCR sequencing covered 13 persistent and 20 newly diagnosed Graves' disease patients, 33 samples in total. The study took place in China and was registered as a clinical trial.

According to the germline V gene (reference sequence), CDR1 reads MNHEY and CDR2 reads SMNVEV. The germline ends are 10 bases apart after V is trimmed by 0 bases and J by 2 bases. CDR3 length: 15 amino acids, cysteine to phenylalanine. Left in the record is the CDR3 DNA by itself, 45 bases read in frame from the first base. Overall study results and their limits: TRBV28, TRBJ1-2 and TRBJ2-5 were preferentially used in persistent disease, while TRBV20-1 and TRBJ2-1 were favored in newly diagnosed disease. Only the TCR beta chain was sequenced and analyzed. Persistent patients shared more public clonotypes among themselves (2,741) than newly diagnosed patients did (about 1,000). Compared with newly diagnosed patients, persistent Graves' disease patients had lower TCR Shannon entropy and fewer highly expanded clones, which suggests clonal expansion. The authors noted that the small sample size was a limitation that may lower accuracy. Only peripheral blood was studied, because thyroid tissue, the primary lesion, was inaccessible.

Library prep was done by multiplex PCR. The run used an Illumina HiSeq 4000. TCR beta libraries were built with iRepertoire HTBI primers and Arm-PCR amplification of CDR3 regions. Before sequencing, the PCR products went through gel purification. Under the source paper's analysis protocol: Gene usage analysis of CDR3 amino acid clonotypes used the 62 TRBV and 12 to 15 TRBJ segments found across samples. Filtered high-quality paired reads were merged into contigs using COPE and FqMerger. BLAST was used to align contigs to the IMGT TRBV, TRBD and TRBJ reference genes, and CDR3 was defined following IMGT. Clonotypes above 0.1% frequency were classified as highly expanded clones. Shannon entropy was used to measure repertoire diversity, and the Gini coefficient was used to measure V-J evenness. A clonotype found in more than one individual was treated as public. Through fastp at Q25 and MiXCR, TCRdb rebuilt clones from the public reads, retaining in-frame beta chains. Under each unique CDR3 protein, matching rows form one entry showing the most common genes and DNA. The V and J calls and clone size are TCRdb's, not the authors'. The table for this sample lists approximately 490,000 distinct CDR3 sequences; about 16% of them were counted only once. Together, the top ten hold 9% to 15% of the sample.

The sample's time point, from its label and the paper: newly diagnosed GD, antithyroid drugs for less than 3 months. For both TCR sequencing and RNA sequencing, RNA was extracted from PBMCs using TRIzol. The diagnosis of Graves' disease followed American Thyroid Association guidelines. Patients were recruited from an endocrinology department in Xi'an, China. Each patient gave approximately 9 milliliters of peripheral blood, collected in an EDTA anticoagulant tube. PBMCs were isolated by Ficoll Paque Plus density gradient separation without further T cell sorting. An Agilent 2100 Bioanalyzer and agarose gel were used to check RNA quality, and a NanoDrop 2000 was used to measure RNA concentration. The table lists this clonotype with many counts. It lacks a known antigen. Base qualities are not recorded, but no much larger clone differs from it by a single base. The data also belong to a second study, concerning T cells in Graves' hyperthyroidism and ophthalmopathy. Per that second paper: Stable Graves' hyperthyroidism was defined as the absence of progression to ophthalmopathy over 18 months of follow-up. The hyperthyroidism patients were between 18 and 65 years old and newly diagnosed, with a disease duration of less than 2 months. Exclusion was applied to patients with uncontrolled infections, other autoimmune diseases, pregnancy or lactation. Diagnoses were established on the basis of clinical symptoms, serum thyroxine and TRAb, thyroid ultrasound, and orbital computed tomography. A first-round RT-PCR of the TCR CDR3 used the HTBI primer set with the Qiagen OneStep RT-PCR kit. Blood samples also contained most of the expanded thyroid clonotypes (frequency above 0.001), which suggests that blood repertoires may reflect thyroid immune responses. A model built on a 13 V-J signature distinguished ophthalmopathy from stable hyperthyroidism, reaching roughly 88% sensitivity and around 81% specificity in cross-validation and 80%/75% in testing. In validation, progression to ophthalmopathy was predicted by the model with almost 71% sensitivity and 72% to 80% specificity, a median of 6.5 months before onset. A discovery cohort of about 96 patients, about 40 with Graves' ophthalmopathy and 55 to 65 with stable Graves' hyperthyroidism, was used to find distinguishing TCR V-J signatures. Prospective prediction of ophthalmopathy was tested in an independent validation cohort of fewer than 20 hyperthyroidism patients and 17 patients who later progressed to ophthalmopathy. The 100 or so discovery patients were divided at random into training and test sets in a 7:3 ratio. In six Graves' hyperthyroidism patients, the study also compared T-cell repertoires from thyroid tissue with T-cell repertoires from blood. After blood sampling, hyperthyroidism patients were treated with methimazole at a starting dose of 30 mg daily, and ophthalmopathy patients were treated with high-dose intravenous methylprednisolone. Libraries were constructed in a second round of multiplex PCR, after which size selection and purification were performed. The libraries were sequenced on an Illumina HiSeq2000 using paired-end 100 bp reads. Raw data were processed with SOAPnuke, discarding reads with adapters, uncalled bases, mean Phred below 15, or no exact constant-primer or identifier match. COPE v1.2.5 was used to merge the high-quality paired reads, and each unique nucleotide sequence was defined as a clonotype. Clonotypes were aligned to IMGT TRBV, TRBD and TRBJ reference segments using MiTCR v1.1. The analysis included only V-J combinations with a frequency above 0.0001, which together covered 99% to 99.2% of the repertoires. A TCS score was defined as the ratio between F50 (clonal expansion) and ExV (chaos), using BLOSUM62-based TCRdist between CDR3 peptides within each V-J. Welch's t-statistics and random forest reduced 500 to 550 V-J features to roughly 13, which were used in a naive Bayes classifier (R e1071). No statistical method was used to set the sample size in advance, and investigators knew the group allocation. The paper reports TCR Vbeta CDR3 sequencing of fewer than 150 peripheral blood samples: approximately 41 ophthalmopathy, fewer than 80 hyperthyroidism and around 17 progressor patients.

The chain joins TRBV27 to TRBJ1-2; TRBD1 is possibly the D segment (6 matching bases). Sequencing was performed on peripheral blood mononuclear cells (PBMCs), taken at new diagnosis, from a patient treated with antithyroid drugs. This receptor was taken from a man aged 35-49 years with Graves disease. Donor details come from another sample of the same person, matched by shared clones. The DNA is TGTGCCAGCAGTTTATCGCCCCAGGGGAACTATGGCTACACCTTC. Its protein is CASSLSPQGNYGYTF.